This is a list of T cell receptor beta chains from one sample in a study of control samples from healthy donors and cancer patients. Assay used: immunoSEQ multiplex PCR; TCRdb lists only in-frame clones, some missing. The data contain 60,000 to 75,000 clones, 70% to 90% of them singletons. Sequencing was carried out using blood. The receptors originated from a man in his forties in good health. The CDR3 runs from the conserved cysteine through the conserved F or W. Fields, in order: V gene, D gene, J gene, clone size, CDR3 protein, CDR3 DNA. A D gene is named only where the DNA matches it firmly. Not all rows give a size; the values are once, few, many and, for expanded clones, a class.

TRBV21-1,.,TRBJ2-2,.,CASNRTGDGGELFF,TGTGCCAGCAACCGGACAGGGGATGGCGGGGAGCTGTTTTTT
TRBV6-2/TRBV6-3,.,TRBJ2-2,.,CASSSAFSNRAVTGELFF,TGTGCCAGCAGTTCCGCCTTCTCAAACCGGGCTGTAACCGGGGAGCTGTTTTTT
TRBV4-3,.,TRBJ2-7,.,CASSQDFRSYEQYF,TGCGCCAGCAGCCAAGATTTCAGGTCCTACGAGCAGTACTTC
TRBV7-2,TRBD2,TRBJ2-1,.,CASSLTRGLAGGVHNEQFF,TGTGCCAGCAGCTTAACCAGGGGATTAGCGGGAGGAGTTCACAATGAGCAGTTCTTC
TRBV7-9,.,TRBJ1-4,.,CASRQTGMEEKLFF,TGTGCCAGCAGACAAACAGGAATGGAGGAAAAACTGTTTTTT
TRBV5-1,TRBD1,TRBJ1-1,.,CASSFSGGLTEAFF,TGCGCCAGCAGCTTCTCAGGGGGCTTGACTGAAGCTTTCTTT
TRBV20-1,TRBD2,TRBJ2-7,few,CSASPSGRVYEQYF,TGCAGTGCTAGTCCTAGCGGGAGAGTCTACGAGCAGTACTTC
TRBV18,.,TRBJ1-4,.,CASSRWGEDNEKLFF,TGTGCCAGCTCACGATGGGGGGAAGATAATGAAAAACTGTTTTTT
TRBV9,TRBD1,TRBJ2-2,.,CASSYATGVPGELFF,TGTGCCAGCAGCTACGCAACAGGGGTTCCCGGGGAGCTGTTTTTT
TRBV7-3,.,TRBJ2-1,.,CASSLGGRNEQFF,TGTGCCAGCAGCCTGGGGGGTCGCAATGAGCAGTTCTTC
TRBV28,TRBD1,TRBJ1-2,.,CASSQGQGSYGYTF,TGTGCCAGCAGTCAGGGACAGGGTTCATATGGCTACACCTTC
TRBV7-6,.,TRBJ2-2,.,CASSLGAGNTGELFF,TGTGCCAGCAGCTTAGGGGCAGGGAACACCGGGGAGCTGTTTTTT
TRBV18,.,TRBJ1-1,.,CASQTGPIDTEAFF,TGTGCCAGCCAAACAGGGCCGATCGACACTGAAGCTTTCTTT
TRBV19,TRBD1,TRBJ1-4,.,CASSFIDRGATEKLFF,TGTGCCAGTAGTTTCATCGACAGGGGCGCGACTGAAAAACTGTTTTTT
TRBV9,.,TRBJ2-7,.,CASSASTSSYEQYF,TGTGCCAGCAGCGCCTCGACGTCCTCCTACGAGCAGTACTTC
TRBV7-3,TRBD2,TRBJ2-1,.,CASSTSGSYNEQFF,TGTGCCAGCAGCACTAGCGGGAGCTACAATGAGCAGTTCTTC
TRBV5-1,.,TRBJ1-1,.,CASSLSDSPNTEAFF,TGCGCCAGCAGCTTGTCGGACAGCCCGAACACTGAAGCTTTCTTT
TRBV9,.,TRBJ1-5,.,CASGVGNQPQHF,TGTGCCAGCGGTGTTGGGAATCAGCCCCAGCATTTT
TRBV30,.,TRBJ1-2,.,CAWSKTSLGLDYGYTF,TGTGCCTGGAGTAAAACTTCTCTTGGGTTGGACTATGGCTACACCTTC
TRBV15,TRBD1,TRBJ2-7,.,CATSSFRDRSSYEQYF,TGTGCCACCAGCAGTTTCCGGGACAGGAGCTCCTACGAGCAGTACTTC
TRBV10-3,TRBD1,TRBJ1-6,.,CAISERTGDNSPLHF,TGTGCCATCAGTGAACGGACAGGGGATAATTCACCCCTCCACTTT
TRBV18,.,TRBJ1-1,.,CASSPGLNTEAFF,TGTGCCAGCTCACCGGGGCTGAACACTGAAGCTTTCTTT
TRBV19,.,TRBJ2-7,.,CASSGDSYEQYF,TGTGCCAGTAGTGGGGACTCCTACGAGCAGTACTTC
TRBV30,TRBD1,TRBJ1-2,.,CAWRLDRREKGYGYTF,TGTGCCTGGAGGCTGGACAGGCGGGAAAAGGGGTATGGCTACACCTTC
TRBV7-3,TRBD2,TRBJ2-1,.,CASSLGLAPYNEQFF,TGTGCCAGCAGTTTAGGACTAGCGCCCTACAATGAGCAGTTCTTC
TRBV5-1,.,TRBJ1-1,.,CASSLTVNTEAFF,TGCGCCAGCAGCTTAACAGTGAACACTGAAGCTTTCTTT
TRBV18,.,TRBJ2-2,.,CASSQAGSNTGELFF,TGTGCCAGCTCCCAAGCGGGCAGCAACACCGGGGAGCTGTTTTTT
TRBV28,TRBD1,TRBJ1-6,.,CASSLGPFDRGHNSPLHF,TGTGCCAGCAGTTTAGGGCCTTTCGACAGGGGTCATAATTCACCCCTCCACTTT
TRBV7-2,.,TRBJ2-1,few,CASSSRPNEQFF,TGTGCCAGCAGCTCAAGACCCAATGAGCAGTTCTTC
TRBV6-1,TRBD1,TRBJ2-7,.,CASSESGGSSYEQYF,TGTGCCAGCAGTGAATCAGGGGGAAGCTCCTACGAGCAGTACTTC
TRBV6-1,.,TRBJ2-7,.,CASSEHNNEQYF,TGTGCCAGCAGTGAACACAACAACGAGCAGTACTTC
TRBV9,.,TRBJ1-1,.,CASSPPPNAFF,TGTGCCAGCAGCCCCCCACCAAACGCTTTCTTT
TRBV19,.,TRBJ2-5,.,CASSILQGPQETQYF,TGTGCCAGTAGTATACTCCAGGGTCCTCAAGAGACCCAGTACTTC
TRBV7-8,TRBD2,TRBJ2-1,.,CASSFSSGRANEQFF,TGTGCCAGCAGCTTTTCTAGCGGGAGGGCGAATGAGCAGTTCTTC
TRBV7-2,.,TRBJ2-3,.,CASSFGPRGADTQYF,TGTGCCAGCAGCTTTGGGCCCAGGGGGGCAGATACGCAGTATTTT
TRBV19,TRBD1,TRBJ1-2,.,CASSPIQGFGYGYTF,TGTGCCAGTAGTCCGATACAGGGGTTCGGGTATGGCTACACCTTC
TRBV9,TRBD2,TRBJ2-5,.,CASSVEAELAGEETQYF,TGTGCCAGCAGCGTAGAGGCGGAACTAGCGGGAGAAGAGACCCAGTACTTC
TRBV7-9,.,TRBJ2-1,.,CASSFSNSYNEQFF,TGTGCCAGCAGCTTCTCCAACTCCTACAATGAGCAGTTCTTC
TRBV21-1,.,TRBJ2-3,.,CASACPGTSGGFTDTQYF,TGTGCCAGCGCCTGTCCCGGGACTAGCGGGGGGTTCACAGATACGCAGTATTTT
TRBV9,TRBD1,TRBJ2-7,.,CASSPPGTAFPYEQYF,TGTGCCAGCAGCCCCCCCGGGACAGCCTTTCCCTACGAGCAGTACTTC
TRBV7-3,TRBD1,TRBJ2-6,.,CASSLWAGGAGANVLTF,TGTGCCAGCAGCTTATGGGCAGGGGGCGCCGGGGCCAACGTCCTGACTTTC
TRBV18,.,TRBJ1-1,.,CASSPPLTAGQSIEAFF,TGTGCCAGCTCACCACCACTCACAGCAGGACAGTCAATTGAAGCTTTCTTT
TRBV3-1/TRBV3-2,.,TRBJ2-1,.,CASSQMALPTHEQFF,TGTGCCAGCAGCCAAATGGCTTTGCCCACCCATGAGCAGTTCTTC